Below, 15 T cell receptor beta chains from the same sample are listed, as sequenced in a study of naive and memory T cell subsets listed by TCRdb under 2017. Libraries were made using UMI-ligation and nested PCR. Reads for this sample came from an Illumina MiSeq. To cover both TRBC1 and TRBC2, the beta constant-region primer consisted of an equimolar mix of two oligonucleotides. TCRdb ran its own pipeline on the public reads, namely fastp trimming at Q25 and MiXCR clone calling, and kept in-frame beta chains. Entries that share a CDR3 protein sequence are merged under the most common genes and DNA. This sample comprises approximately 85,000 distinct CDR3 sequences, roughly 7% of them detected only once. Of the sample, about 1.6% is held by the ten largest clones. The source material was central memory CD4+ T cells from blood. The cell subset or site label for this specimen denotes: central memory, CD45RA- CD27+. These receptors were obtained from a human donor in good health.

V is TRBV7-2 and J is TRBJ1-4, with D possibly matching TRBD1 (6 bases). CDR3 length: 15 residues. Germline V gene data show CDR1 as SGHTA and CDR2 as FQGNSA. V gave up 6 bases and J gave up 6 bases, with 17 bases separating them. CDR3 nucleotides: TGTGCCAGCAGATCATCCCGGGGGGCGGATGAAAAACTGTTTTTT. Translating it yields CASRSSRGADEKLFF. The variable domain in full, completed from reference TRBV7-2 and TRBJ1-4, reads GAGVSQSPSNKVTEKGKDVELRCDPISGHTALYWYRQSLGQGLEFLIYFQGNSAPDKSGLPSDRFSAERTGGSVSTLTIQRTQQEDSAVYLCASRSSRGADEKLFFGSGTQLSVL.

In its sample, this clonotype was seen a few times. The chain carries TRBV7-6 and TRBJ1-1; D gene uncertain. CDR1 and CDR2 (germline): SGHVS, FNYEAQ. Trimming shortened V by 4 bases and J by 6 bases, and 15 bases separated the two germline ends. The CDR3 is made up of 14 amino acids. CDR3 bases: TGTGCCAGCAGCTCGAATGGGATTTGGGCTGAAGCTTTCTTT. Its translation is CASSSNGIWAEAFF.

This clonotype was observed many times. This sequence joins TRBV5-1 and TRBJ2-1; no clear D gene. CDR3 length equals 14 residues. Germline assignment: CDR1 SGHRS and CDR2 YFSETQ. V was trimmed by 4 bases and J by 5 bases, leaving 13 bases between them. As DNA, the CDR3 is TGCGCCAGCAGCATTTGGACGGGCAACAATGAGCAGTTCTTC. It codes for CASSIWTGNNEQFF. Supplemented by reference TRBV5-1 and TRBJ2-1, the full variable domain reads KAGVTQTPRYLIKTRGQQVTLSCSPISGHRSVSWYQQTPGQGLQFLFEYFSETQRNKGNFPGRFSGRQFSNSRSEMNVSTLELGDSALYLCASSIWTGNNEQFFGPGTRLTVL.

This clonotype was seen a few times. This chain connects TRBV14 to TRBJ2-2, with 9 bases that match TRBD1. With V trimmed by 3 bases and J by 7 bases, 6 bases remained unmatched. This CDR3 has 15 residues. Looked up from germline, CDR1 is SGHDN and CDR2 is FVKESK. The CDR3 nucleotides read TGTGCCAGCAGCCAGCGGACAGGGGTGGTCGGGGAGCTGTTTTTT. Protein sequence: CASSQRTGVVGELFF.

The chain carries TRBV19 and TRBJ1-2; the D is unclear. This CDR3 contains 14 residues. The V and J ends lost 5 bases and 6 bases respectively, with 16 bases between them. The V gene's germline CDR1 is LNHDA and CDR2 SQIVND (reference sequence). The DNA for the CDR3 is TGTGCCAGTAGTTCACGACCCCATAAGGATGGCTACACCTTC. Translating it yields CASSSRPHKDGYTF.

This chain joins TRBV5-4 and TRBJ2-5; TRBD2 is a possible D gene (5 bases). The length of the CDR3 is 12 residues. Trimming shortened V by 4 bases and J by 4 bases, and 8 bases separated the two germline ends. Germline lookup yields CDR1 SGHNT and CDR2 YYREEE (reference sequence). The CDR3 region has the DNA TGTGCCAGCAGCCGACTACCAGAGACCCAGTACTTC. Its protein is CASSRLPETQYF. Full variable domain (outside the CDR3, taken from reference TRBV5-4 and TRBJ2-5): ETGVTQSPTHLIKTRGQQVTLRCSSQSGHNTVSWYQQALGQGPQFIFQYYREEENGRGNFPPRFSGLQFPNYSSELNVNALELDDSALYLCASSRLPETQYFGPGTRLLVL.

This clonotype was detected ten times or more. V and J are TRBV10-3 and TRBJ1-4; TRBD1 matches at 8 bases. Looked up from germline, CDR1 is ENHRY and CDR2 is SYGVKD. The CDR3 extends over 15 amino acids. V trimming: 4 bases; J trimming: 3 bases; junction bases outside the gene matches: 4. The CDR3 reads CAISGDRRPNEKLFF. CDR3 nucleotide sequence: TGTGCCATCAGTGGGGACAGGCGCCCTAATGAAAAACTGTTTTTT.

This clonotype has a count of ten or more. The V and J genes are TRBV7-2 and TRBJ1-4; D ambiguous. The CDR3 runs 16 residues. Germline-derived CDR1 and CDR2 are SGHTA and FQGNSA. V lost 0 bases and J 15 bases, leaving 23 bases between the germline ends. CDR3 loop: CASSLARNGRPLPVFF. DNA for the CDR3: TGTGCCAGCAGCTTAGCTCGGAATGGCAGGCCTCTACCGGTGTTTTTT.

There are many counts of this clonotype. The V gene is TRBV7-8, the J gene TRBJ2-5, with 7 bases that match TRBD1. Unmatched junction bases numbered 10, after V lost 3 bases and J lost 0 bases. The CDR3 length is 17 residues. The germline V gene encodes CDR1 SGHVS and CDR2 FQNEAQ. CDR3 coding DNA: TGTGCCAGCAGCTTGGGCAAAGGCAGGGGGTACCAAGAGACCCAGTACTTC. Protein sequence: CASSLGKGRGYQETQYF.

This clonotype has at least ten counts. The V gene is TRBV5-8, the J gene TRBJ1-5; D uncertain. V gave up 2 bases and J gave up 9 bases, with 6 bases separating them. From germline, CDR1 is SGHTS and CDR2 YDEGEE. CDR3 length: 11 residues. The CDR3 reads CASSFVGPQHF. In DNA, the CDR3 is TGTGCCAGCAGCTTTGTCGGGCCCCAGCATTTT.

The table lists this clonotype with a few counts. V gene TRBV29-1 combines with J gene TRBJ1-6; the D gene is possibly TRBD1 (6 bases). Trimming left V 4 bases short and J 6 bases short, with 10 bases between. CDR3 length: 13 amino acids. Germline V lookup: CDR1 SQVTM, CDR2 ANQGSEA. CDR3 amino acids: CSVAGDGNSPLHF. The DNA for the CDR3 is TGCAGCGTTGCAGGGGATGGTAATTCACCCCTCCACTTT.

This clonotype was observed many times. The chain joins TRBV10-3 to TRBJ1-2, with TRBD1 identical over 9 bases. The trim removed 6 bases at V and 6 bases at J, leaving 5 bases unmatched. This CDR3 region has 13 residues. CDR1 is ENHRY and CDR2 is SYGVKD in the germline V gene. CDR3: CAIRGQGEDGYTF. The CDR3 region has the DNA TGTGCCATCAGGGGACAGGGAGAAGATGGCTACACCTTC.

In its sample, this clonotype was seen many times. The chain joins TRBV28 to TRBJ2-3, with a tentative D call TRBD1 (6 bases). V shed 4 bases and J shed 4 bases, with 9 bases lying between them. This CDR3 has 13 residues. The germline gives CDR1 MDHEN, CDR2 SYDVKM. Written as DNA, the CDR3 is TGTGCCAGCAGTTCCAGGGGCGCAGATACGCAGTATTTT. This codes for CASSSRGADTQYF.

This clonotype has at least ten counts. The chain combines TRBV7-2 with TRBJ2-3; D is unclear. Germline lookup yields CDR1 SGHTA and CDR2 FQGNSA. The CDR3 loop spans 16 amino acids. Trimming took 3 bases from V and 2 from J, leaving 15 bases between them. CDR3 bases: TGTGCCAGCAGCTTGTCACCTCCGGGCCACACAGATACGCAGTATTTT. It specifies CASSLSPPGHTDTQYF.

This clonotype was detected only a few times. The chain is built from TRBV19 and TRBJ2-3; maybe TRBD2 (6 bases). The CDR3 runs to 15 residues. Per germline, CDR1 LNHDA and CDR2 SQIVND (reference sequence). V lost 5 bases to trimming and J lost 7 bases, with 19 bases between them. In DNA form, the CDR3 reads TGTGCCAGTAGTCCGGGGGACCTACGATCAAATACGCAGTATTTT. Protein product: CASSPGDLRSNTQYF.